What follows describes a single T cell receptor (beta chain). The record originates from a study of tumor-infiltrating lymphocytes in primary liver carcinoma. The CDR3 totals 14 residues. The V gene's germline CDR1 is MDHEN and CDR2 SYDVKM. V lost 6 bases and J lost 0, with 9 bases in between. Priming with a constant-region primer yielded TCR beta cDNA from about 510 ng total RNA. ARM-PCR, slightly modified, supplied the TCR beta libraries through three nested multiplex PCR rounds. The two initial PCR rounds, around 11 cycles each, used TRBV1-TRBV30 forward and C-beta reverse primers. Using its own MiXCR run on the multiplex PCR reads, TCRdb lists one record per CDR3 protein. The sample contains roughly 120,000 distinct CDR3 sequences, around 70% of which appear only once. Taking roughly 20-32 mg of unsorted bulk tissue, the authors co-extracted RNA and DNA. Patients underwent surgical resection for primary liver carcinoma.

The source is a woman aged 55 to 70 with primary liver carcinoma and hepatitis B virus infection. Sequences were obtained from tumor-adjacent normal liver tissue. V and J are TRBV28 and TRBJ2-1; D is unresolved. This chain's CDR3 is CASSSTLSYNEQFF. In DNA, the CDR3 is TGTGCCAGCAGCTCTACCCTCTCCTACAATGAGCAGTTCTTC.